The rows below give T cell receptor beta chains drawn from one sample of a study of T cell changes during pregnancy in multiple sclerosis. The data were produced by immunoSEQ multiplex PCR, yet TCRdb's version contains in-frame clones alone and is incomplete. The data contain tens of thousands of clones, 89% of them seen just once; the ten biggest clones take up 6% to 8%. The specimen comprised CD8+ T cells from peripheral blood mononuclear cells, sampled in the second trimester of pregnancy. Receptors were obtained from a female donor with multiple sclerosis, enrolled in a pregnancy study. CDR3s leave out the opening cysteine and the closing phenylalanine or tryptophan.

v_call: TRBV7-9
j_call: TRBJ1-2
cdr3_aa: ASRPDNLDYGYT

v_call: TRBV27
j_call: TRBJ2-5
cdr3_aa: ASSLLGEEETQY

v_call: TRBV2
j_call: TRBJ1-3
cdr3_aa: ASQGFTIY

v_call: TRBV6-1
j_call: TRBJ2-3
cdr3_aa: ASRRSGDGADTQY

v_call: TRBV4-3
j_call: TRBJ1-2
cdr3_aa: ASSQDRRPYGYT

v_call: TRBV6-4
j_call: TRBJ1-5
cdr3_aa: ASSETGTTQPQH

v_call: TRBV4-1
j_call: TRBJ2-1
cdr3_aa: ASSQDRGSYNEQF

v_call: TRBV4-2
j_call: TRBJ2-2
cdr3_aa: ASSQDSDRNTGELF

v_call: TRBV15
j_call: TRBJ2-1
cdr3_aa: ATSRDRDRGLHEQF

v_call: TRBV6-5
j_call: TRBJ1-2
cdr3_aa: ASSYDWAGNYGYT

v_call: TRBV5-4
j_call: TRBJ2-1
cdr3_aa: ASSLGDLRIESSYNEQF

v_call: TRBV7-3
j_call: TRBJ2-5
cdr3_aa: ASSLFPGQEETQY

v_call: TRBV18
j_call: TRBJ2-3
cdr3_aa: ASSPTGPRRTDTQY

v_call: TRBV13
j_call: TRBJ2-3
cdr3_aa: ASSIGQGRTDTQY

v_call: TRBV9
j_call: TRBJ1-5
cdr3_aa: ASSLRGQINQPQH

v_call: TRBV6-5
j_call: TRBJ1-2
cdr3_aa: ASSYLPGGRYGYT

v_call: TRBV25-1
j_call: TRBJ2-1
cdr3_aa: ASSDLGSGNEQF

v_call: TRBV28
j_call: TRBJ2-2
cdr3_aa: ASSLVLANTGELF

v_call: TRBV2
j_call: TRBJ2-3
cdr3_aa: ASSESGGSTDTQY

v_call: TRBV5-5
j_call: TRBJ2-7
cdr3_aa: ASSLPAGHEQY

v_call: TRBV9
j_call: TRBJ1-2
cdr3_aa: ASSVGDRGFSDGYT

v_call: TRBV13
j_call: TRBJ1-1
cdr3_aa: ASSSFLAGGGTEAF

v_call: TRBV7-3
j_call: TRBJ2-5
cdr3_aa: ASSSGTSGRGETQY